These T cell receptor beta chains were read from a single sample in a study of T cells in Graves' hyperthyroidism and ophthalmopathy. TCRdb reprocessed the multiplex PCR reads with MiXCR, giving one entry per CDR3 protein. There are a few hundred thousand distinct CDR3 sequences in the sample; about 16% occur only once, and about 29% lies in the top ten. Sequenced: blood. The source is a woman aged 25 to 45 with Graves' ophthalmopathy. Both conserved end residues are part of each CDR3. Fields, in order: clone size, J gene, V gene, D gene, CDR3 DNA, CDR3 protein. A D gene is named only where the DNA matches it firmly. Rows give clone size only sometimes, using once, few, many, or a class for an expanded clone.

clone_size: many; j_call: TRBJ1-3; v_call: TRBV20-1; d_call: .; cdr3_nt: TGCAGTGCTGCGACAGCCTCTGGAAACACCATATATTTT; cdr3_aa: CSAATASGNTIYF
clone_size: few; j_call: TRBJ2-7; v_call: TRBV5-5; d_call: .; cdr3_nt: TGTGCCAGCAGTCTAGAGGTTGGGGGAATATGGGAGCAGTACTTC; cdr3_aa: CASSLEVGGIWEQYF
clone_size: .; j_call: TRBJ2-5; v_call: TRBV25-1; d_call: TRBD2; cdr3_nt: TGTGCCAACAGTGAAGGGCTAGCGGGAGGGGTGATTCAAGAGACCCAGTACTTC; cdr3_aa: CANSEGLAGGVIQETQYF
clone_size: .; j_call: TRBJ2-6; v_call: TRBV28; d_call: .; cdr3_nt: TGTGCCAGCAGGACAGCCTCTGGGGCCAACGTCCTGACTTTC; cdr3_aa: CASRTASGANVLTF
clone_size: .; j_call: TRBJ2-2; v_call: TRBV4-1; d_call: .; cdr3_nt: TGCGCCAGCAGCACTGTGGTGTTCACCGGGGAGCTGTTTTTT; cdr3_aa: CASSTVVFTGELFF
clone_size: .; j_call: TRBJ2-5; v_call: TRBV20-1; d_call: TRBD2; cdr3_nt: TGCAGTGCTAGTCTAGCGGGATCCCGGGAGACCCAGTACTTC; cdr3_aa: CSASLAGSRETQYF
clone_size: .; j_call: TRBJ2-1; v_call: TRBV10-1; d_call: TRBD2; cdr3_nt: TGCGCCAGCAGTTCCTGGACTAGCGGGGGTGAGCAGTTCTTC; cdr3_aa: CASSSWTSGGEQFF
clone_size: .; j_call: TRBJ2-7; v_call: TRBV20-1; d_call: .; cdr3_nt: TGCAGTGCTAGAGAGGTGCGGGGAGGTTACGAGCAGTACTTC; cdr3_aa: CSAREVRGGYEQYF
clone_size: few; j_call: TRBJ2-2; v_call: TRBV6-4; d_call: .; cdr3_nt: TGTGCCAGCAGTGACTCAACTACCAGGGAGCTGTTTTTT; cdr3_aa: CASSDSTTRELFF
clone_size: .; j_call: TRBJ2-1; v_call: TRBV25-1; d_call: .; cdr3_nt: TGTGCCAGCTGCGACCTAGAGTACAATGAGCAGTTCTTC; cdr3_aa: CASCDLEYNEQFF
clone_size: many; j_call: TRBJ2-7; v_call: TRBV2; d_call: TRBD2; cdr3_nt: TGTGCCAGCAGGTCCGGTAGCGGGAACTCCTACGAGCAGTACTTC; cdr3_aa: CASRSGSGNSYEQYF
clone_size: .; j_call: TRBJ1-6; v_call: TRBV27; d_call: TRBD1; cdr3_nt: TGTGCCAGCAGTTTGGGGACAGGGGTTTCACCCCTCCACTTT; cdr3_aa: CASSLGTGVSPLHF
clone_size: many; j_call: TRBJ1-5; v_call: TRBV20-1; d_call: .; cdr3_nt: TGCAGTGCCGAGGACAGCAATAGCAATCAGCCCCAGCATTTT; cdr3_aa: CSAEDSNSNQPQHF
clone_size: many; j_call: TRBJ2-7; v_call: TRBV7-9; d_call: .; cdr3_nt: TGTGCCAGCAGCTTCCCCTCCGGGGGACAGAGCTCCTACGAGCAGTACTTC; cdr3_aa: CASSFPSGGQSSYEQYF
clone_size: few; j_call: TRBJ2-1; v_call: TRBV12-5; d_call: TRBD2; cdr3_nt: TGTGCTAGTGGTCTAGGGACTAGCGGGAAGCAGTTCTTC; cdr3_aa: CASGLGTSGKQFF
clone_size: few; j_call: TRBJ2-3; v_call: TRBV4-3; d_call: TRBD2; cdr3_nt: TGCGCCAGCAGCCAAGGATTACTAGCGAGCGATACGCAGTATTTT; cdr3_aa: CASSQGLLASDTQYF
clone_size: many; j_call: TRBJ2-7; v_call: TRBV3-1; d_call: .; cdr3_nt: TGTGCCAGTTCCCGGAGCGGCCTTCTCTACGAGCAGTACTTC; cdr3_aa: CASSRSGLLYEQYF
clone_size: few; j_call: TRBJ2-7; v_call: TRBV11-2; d_call: TRBD2; cdr3_nt: TGTGCCAGCAGCCCGGACAGCGGGAGTTACCGCTACGAGCAGTACTTC; cdr3_aa: CASSPDSGSYRYEQYF
clone_size: many; j_call: TRBJ1-2; v_call: TRBV11-2; d_call: .; cdr3_nt: TGTGCCAGCAGCTTAGATCTCAGGGGTGGCGACACCTTC; cdr3_aa: CASSLDLRGGDTF
clone_size: many; j_call: TRBJ2-5; v_call: TRBV3-1; d_call: TRBD2; cdr3_nt: TGTGCCAGCAATGAAGCGGGAGGACACGTGAGCCAGTACTTC; cdr3_aa: CASNEAGGHVSQYF
clone_size: few; j_call: TRBJ2-4; v_call: TRBV4-2; d_call: .; cdr3_nt: TGTGCCAGCAGCTTAGGCATACGGGGGGACATGTACATTCAGTACTTC; cdr3_aa: CASSLGIRGDMYIQYF
clone_size: many; j_call: TRBJ2-3; v_call: TRBV5-8; d_call: TRBD2; cdr3_nt: TGTGCCAGCAGAGCTACCGGGACTAGCGGGGTGACAGATACGCAGTATTTT; cdr3_aa: CASRATGTSGVTDTQYF
clone_size: many; j_call: TRBJ2-7; v_call: TRBV18; d_call: TRBD2; cdr3_nt: TGTGCCAGCTCACGGCAACCCGGGACTAGCGGCTACGAGCAGTACTTC; cdr3_aa: CASSRQPGTSGYEQYF
clone_size: .; j_call: TRBJ2-7; v_call: TRBV7-2; d_call: TRBD1; cdr3_nt: TGTGCCAGCAGCTTAATTAGTCGACAGGGGGCCTACGAGCAGTACTTC; cdr3_aa: CASSLISRQGAYEQYF
clone_size: many; j_call: TRBJ2-1; v_call: TRBV28; d_call: TRBD2; cdr3_nt: TGTGCCAGCAGTTCAAGGACTAGCGGCCACTACAATGAGCAGTTCTTC; cdr3_aa: CASSSRTSGHYNEQFF
clone_size: .; j_call: TRBJ2-3; v_call: TRBV12-3/TRBV12-4; d_call: TRBD2; cdr3_nt: TGTGCCAGCAGTTTAGGGGCGGGAGCTTACCCAGATACGCAGTATTTT; cdr3_aa: CASSLGAGAYPDTQYF
clone_size: .; j_call: TRBJ2-7; v_call: TRBV5-1; d_call: .; cdr3_nt: TGCGCCAGCAGCGCGGGACCAACTTCCTACGAGCAGTACTTC; cdr3_aa: CASSAGPTSYEQYF
clone_size: .; j_call: TRBJ2-7; v_call: TRBV20-1; d_call: TRBD1; cdr3_nt: TGCAGTGCCAACCCAGGGACAGGGGGCCACGAGCAGTACTTC; cdr3_aa: CSANPGTGGHEQYF
clone_size: few; j_call: TRBJ2-5; v_call: TRBV10-3; d_call: TRBD2; cdr3_nt: TGTGCCATCAGTGAGGCAGTAGCGGGATCAGAGACCCAGTACTTC; cdr3_aa: CAISEAVAGSETQYF